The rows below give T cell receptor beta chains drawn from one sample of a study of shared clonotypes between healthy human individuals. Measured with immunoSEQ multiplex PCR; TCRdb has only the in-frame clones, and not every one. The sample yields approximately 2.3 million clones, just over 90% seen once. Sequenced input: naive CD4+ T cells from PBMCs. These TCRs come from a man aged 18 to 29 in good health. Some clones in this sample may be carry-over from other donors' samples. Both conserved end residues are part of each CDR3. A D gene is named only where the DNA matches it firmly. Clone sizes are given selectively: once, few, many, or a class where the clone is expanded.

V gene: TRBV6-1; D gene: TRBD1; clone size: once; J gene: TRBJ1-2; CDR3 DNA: TGTGCCAGCAGTGAACACGGACAGGGAGAAGGCTACACCTTC; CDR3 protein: CASSEHGQGEGYTF
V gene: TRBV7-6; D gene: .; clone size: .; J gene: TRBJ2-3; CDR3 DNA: TGTGCCAGCATACCTGACACGAGGGGGAGTATAGATACGCAGTATTTT; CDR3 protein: CASIPDTRGSIDTQYF
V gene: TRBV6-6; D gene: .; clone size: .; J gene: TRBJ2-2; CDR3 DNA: TGTGCCACGGGCAGAACCGGGGAGCTGTTTTTT; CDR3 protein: CATGRTGELFF
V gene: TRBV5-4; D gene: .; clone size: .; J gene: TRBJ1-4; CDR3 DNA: TGTGCCAGCAGCCTAGACAGGAGGAGTGAAAAACTGTTTTTT; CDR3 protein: CASSLDRRSEKLFF
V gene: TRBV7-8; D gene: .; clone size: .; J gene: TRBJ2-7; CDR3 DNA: TGTGCCAGCAGCTTAGCGGAGACAGGATACGAGCAGTACTTC; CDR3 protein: CASSLAETGYEQYF
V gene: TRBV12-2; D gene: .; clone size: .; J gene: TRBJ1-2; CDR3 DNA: TGTGCAAGTCGCTTAGGGGATTATGGCTACACCTTC; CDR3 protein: CASRLGDYGYTF
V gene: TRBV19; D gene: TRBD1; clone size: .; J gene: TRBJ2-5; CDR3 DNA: TGTGCCAGTAGTATAGTGGATCGACAGGGTTCTCTGAACTTC; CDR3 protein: CASSIVDRQGSLNF
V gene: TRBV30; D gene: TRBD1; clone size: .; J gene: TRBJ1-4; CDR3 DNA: TGTGCCTGGAGTTCGACAGGGGGCGTCGAAAAACTGTTTTTT; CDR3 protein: CAWSSTGGVEKLFF
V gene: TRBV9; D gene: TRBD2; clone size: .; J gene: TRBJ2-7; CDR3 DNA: TGTGCCAGCAGCTCTTCTAGCGGGCCTTTCTACGAGCAGTACTTC; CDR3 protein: CASSSSSGPFYEQYF
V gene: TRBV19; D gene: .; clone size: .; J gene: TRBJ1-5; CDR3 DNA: TGTGCCAGTAGTTTCTCCGACGGCTATAATCAGCCCCAGCATTTT; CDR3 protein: CASSFSDGYNQPQHF
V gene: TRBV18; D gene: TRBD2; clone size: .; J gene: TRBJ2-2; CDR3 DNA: TGTGCCAGCTCACCCTTTAGCGGGCTAGCTAACACCGGGGAGCTGTTTTTT; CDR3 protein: CASSPFSGLANTGELFF
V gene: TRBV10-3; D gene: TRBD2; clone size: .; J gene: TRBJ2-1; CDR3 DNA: TGTGCCATCAGTGAAACCGGGACTAGCGGGACCGAGCAGTTCTTC; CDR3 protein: CAISETGTSGTEQFF
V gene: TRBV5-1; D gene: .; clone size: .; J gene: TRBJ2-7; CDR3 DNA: TGCGCCAGCAGCACCGGAGGGGTAGCGGTCTCCTACGAGCAGTACTTC; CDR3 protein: CASSTGGVAVSYEQYF
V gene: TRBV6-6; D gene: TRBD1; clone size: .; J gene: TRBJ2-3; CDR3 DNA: TGTGCCAGCAGAGGACGGACAGGGATAGATACGCAGTATTTT; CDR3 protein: CASRGRTGIDTQYF
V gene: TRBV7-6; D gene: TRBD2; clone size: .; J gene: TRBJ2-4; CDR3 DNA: TGTGCCAGCAGCTTAGCCGGGAGGGCCGTAGGCATTCAGTACTTC; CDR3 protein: CASSLAGRAVGIQYF
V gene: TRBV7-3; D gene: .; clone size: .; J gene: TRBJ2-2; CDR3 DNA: TGTGCCAGCAGCTTATTGCCGATGGGCGGGGAGCTGTTTTTT; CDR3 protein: CASSLLPMGGELFF
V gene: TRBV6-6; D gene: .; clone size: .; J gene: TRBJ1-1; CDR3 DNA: TGTGCCAGCAGTTACACCCTCGACAGCACTGAAGCTTTCTTT; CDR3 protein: CASSYTLDSTEAFF
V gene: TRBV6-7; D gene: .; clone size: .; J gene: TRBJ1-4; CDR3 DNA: TGTGCCAGCAGAGGCCCATTCACCGGGGAAAAACTGTTTTTT; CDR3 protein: CASRGPFTGEKLFF
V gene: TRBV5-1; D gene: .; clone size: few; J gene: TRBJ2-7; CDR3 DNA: TGCGCCAGCAGCTTGGGACCGGCCTACGAGCAGTACTTC; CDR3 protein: CASSLGPAYEQYF
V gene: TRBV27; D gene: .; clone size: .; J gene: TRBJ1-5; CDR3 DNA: TGTGCCAGCAGTTTAACAGGTATTGGCAATCAGCCCCAGCATTTT; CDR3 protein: CASSLTGIGNQPQHF
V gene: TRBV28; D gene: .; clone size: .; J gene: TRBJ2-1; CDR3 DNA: TGTGCCAGCAGTTTAACGCGGAGACAAAGCTACAATGAGCAGTTCTTC; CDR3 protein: CASSLTRRQSYNEQFF
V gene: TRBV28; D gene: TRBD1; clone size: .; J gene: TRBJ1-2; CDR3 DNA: TGTGCCAGCAGTCTCTCGGGCAGGGGGACCGGGCCTAACTATGGCTACACCTTC; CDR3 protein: CASSLSGRGTGPNYGYTF
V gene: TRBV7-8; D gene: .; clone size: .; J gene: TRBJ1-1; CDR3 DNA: TGTGCCAGCAGCCCCAGGGTGGGGGTGGGGACTGAAGCTTTCTTT; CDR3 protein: CASSPRVGVGTEAFF
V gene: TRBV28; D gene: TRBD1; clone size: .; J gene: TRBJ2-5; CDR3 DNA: TGTGCCAGCAGAAGAGGGACAGCTTCCATACGGGAGACCCAGTACTTC; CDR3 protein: CASRRGTASIRETQYF
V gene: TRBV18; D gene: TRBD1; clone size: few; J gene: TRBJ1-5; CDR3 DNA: TGTGCCAGCTCACTAGGACAGGCGGTTACTCAGCCCCAGCATTTT; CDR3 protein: CASSLGQAVTQPQHF
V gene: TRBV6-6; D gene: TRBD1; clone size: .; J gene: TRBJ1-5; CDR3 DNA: TGTGCCAGCAGTTCTCGGCAGGGGGATAATCAGCCCCAGCATTTT; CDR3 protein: CASSSRQGDNQPQHF
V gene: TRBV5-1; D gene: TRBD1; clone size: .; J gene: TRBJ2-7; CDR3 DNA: TGCGCCAGCAGCTTTGACAGGGGCCACGAGCAGTACTTC; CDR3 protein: CASSFDRGHEQYF
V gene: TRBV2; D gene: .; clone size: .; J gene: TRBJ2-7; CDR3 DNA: TGTGCCAGCAGGGGACGGACAGGACCTCGGGAGGACGAGCAGTACTTC; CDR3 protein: CASRGRTGPREDEQYF
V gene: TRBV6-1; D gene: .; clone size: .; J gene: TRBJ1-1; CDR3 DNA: TGTGCCAGTTTTGGGGACGTAAGACTTGAAGCTTTCTTT; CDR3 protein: CASFGDVRLEAFF
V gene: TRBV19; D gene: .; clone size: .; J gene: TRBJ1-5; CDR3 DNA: TGTGCCAGTAGTCGGCAGGGCAGTACCTCGGCGCCCCAGCATTTT; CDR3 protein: CASSRQGSTSAPQHF
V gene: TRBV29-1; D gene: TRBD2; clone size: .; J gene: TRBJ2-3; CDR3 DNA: TGCAGCGCCACCGGGACTAGCGGGAGAAGGCCAGATACGCAGTATTTT; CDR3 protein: CSATGTSGRRPDTQYF
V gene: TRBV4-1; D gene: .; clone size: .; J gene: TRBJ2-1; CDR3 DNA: TGCGCCAGCAGCGACGAATCTGACTACAATGAGCAGTTCTTC; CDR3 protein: CASSDESDYNEQFF
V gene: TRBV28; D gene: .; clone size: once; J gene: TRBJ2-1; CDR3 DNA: TGTGCCAGCAGTTTAGCAGGGTACAATGAGCAGTTCTTC; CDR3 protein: CASSLAGYNEQFF
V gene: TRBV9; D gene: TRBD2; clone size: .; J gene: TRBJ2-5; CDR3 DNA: TGTGCCAGCAGCGTAGAGGGACTAGCGGGAGAGACCCAGTACTTC; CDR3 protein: CASSVEGLAGETQYF
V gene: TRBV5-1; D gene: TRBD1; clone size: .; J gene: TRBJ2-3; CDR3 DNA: TGCGCCAGCAGTTTGAGACAGGGGACAGATACGCAGTATTTT; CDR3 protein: CASSLRQGTDTQYF
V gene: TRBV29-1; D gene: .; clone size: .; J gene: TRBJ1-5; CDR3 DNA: TGCAGCGTTGTCACCAACACCGCAGGGCAGCCCCAGCATTTT; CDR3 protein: CSVVTNTAGQPQHF
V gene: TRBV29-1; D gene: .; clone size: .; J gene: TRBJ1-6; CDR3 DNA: TGCAGCGTTCGAATCGCTTCCGGTAATTCACCCCTCCACTTT; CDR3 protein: CSVRIASGNSPLHF
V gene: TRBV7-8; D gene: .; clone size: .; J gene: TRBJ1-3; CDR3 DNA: TGTGCCAGCAGCGTGGTCGGCCAGGGGTATGGAAACACCATATATTTT; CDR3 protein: CASSVVGQGYGNTIYF
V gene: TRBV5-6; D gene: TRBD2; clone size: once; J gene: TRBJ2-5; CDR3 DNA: TGTGCCAGCAGCCTAGGACTAGCGGGACAAGAGACCCAGTACTTC; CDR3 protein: CASSLGLAGQETQYF
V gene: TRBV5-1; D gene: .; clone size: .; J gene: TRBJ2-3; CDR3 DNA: TGCGCCAGCAGCTTGGAAGGAGCCAGCGTCACAGATACGCAGTATTTT; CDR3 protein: CASSLEGASVTDTQYF
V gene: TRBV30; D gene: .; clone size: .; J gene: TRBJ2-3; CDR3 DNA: TGTGCCTGGGGGCCCGGACAATTGGGATCCGATACGCAGTATTTT; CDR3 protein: CAWGPGQLGSDTQYF
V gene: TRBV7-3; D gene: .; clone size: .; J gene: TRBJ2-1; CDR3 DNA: TGTGCCAGCAGCTTAGTGTGGGGTTCCTACAATGAGCAGTTCTTC; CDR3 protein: CASSLVWGSYNEQFF
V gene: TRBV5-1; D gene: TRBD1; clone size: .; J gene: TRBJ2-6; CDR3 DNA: TGCGCCAGCAGCTTAGGGGGCGGTGGGGCCAACGTCCTGACTTTC; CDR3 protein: CASSLGGGGANVLTF
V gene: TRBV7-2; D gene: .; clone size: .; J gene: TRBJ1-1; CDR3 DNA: TGTGCCAGCAGCCGCAGACCGGCTTTCTTT; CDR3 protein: CASSRRPAFF
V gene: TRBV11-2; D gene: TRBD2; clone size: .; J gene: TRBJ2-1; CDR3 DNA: TGTGCCAGCAGCTTAGCGGGAGGGCCCTGGGATGAGCAGTTCTTC; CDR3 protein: CASSLAGGPWDEQFF
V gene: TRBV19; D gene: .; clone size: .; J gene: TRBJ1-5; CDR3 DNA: TGTGCCAGTAATTCGCGTCCAGGGCTCGGGAATCAGCCCCAGCATTTT; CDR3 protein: CASNSRPGLGNQPQHF
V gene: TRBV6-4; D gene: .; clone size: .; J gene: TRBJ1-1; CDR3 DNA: TGTGCCAGCAGACCCTTGTGGACTATGAACACTGAAGCTTTCTTT; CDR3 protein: CASRPLWTMNTEAFF
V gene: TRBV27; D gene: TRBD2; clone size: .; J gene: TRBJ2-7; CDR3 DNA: TGTGCCAGCAGCACCCTCCGCGGGAGCCCGTCCTGGGAGCAGTACTTC; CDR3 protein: CASSTLRGSPSWEQYF
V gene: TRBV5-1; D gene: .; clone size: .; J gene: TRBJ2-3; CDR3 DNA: TGCGCCAGCAGCTTGAGGCCAGGAGAATTCACAGATACGCAGTATTTT; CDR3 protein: CASSLRPGEFTDTQYF
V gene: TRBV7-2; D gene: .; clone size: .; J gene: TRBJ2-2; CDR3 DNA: TGTGCCAGCAGCTTAGCACCCGGGGAGCTGTTTTTT; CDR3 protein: CASSLAPGELFF
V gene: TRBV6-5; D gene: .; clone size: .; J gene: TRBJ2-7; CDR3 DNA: TGTGCCAGCAGGAAGCCCGGGGCCTACGAGCAGTACTTC; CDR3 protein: CASRKPGAYEQYF